The clone carrying this T cell receptor (beta chain) was counted between two and nine times. Amplified regions were TCR beta CDR3 sequences from RNA transcripts. The study used the HTBI primer set for a first-round RT-PCR of the TCR CDR3. Each CDR3 protein gets one entry after TCRdb re-called the multiplex PCR reads with MiXCR. Among fewer than 750,000 distinct CDR3 sequences listed, approximately 15% were seen once. Disease duration was under 3 months in the ophthalmopathy patients, who also had a Clinical Activity Score of at least 3 and a NOSPECS grade of at least 4. A patient was excluded if there was uncontrolled infection, other autoimmune disease, pregnancy or lactation. Based on clinical symptoms, serum thyroxine and TRAb, thyroid ultrasound and orbital computed tomography, diagnoses were reached. PBMCs were sourced from about 10 ml fresh peripheral blood. This sample was taken from a study of T cells in Graves' hyperthyroidism and ophthalmopathy.

CDR1 and CDR2 (germline): MDHEN, SYDVKM. The CDR3 has 16 amino acids. Trimming left V 8 bases short and J 3 bases short, with 19 bases between. This sequence joins TRBV28 and TRBJ2-2, with a weak D call TRBD1 (6 bases). The sequencing sample was made of blood. The receptor was derived from a woman aged 45-65 years with Graves' ophthalmopathy. The DNA of the CDR3 is TGTGCCAGCTTGGAGGCAGGGGCGCAGGACACCGGGGAGCTGTTTTTT. Its protein product is CASLEAGAQDTGELFF. Based on the CDR3 plus reference TRBV28 and TRBJ2-2, the full variable domain is DVKVTQSSRYLVKRTGEKVFLECVQDMDHENMFWYRQDPGLGLRLIYFSYDVKMKEKGDIPEGYSVSREKKERFSLILESASTNQTSMYLCASLEAGAQDTGELFFGEGSRLTVL.